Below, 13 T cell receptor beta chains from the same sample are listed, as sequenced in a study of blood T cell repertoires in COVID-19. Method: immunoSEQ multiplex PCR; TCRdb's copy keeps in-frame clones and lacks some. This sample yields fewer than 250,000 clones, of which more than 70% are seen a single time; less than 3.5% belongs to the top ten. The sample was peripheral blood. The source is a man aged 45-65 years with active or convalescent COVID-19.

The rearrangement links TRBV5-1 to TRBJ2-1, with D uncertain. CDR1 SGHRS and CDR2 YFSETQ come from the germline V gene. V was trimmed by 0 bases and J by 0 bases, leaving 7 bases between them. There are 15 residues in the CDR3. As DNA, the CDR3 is TGCGCCAGCAGCTTGGTGGGCCCCTCCTACAATGAGCAGTTCTTC. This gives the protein CASSLVGPSYNEQFF.

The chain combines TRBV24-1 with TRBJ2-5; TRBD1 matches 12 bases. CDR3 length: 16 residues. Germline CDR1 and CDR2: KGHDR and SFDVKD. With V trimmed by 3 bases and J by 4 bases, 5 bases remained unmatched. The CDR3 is CATSDRGQGARETQYF. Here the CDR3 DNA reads TGTGCCACCAGTGATAGGGGACAGGGGGCGAGAGAGACCCAGTACTTC.

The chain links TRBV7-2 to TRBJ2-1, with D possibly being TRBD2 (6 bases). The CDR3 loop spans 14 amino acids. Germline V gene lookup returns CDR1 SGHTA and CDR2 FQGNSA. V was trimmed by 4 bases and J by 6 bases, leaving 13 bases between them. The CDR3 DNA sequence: TGTGCCAGCAGCTCGGCTGGAGGGAGCAATGAGCAGTTCTTC. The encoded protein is CASSSAGGSNEQFF. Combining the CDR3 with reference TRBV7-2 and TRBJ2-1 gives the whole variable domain GAGVSQSPSNKVTEKGKDVELRCDPISGHTALYWYRQSLGQGLEFLIYFQGNSAPDKSGLPSDRFSAERTGGSVSTLTIQRTQQEDSAVYLCASSSAGGSNEQFFGPGTRLTVL.

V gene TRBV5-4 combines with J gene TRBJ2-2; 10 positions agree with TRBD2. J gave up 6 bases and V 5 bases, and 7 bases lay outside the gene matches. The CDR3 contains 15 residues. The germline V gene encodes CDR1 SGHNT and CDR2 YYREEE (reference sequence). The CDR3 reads CASSSPGLASGELFF. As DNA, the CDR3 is TGTGCCAGCAGTTCTCCGGGACTAGCGTCCGGGGAGCTGTTTTTT.

CDR3 DNA sequence: TGTGCCAGCAGCTTACAACGCGGGGTTGGGGAGACCCAGTACTTC. Amino acid sequence: CASSLQRGVGETQYF. The genes are TRBV11-2 and TRBJ2-5, with D tentatively TRBD2 (6 bases). CDR1 and CDR2 (germline): SGHAT, FQNNGV. This CDR3 spans 15 amino acids. The ends were cut back, 2 bases at V and 5 bases at J, with 15 bases in the middle.

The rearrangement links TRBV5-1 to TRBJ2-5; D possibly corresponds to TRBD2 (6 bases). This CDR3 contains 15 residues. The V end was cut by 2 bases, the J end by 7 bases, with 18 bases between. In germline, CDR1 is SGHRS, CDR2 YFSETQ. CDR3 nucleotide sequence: TGCGCCAGCAGCTTAGAGGGACTTGCTCGTGGGACCCAGTACTTC. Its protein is CASSLEGLARGTQYF.

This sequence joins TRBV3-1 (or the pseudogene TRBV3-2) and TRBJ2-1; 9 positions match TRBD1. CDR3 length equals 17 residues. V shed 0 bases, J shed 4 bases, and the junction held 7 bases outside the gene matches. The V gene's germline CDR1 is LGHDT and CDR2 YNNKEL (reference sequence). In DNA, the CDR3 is TGTGCCAGCAGCCAAGATGGGAGGGGACAGGGTTACAATGAGCAGTTCTTC. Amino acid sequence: CASSQDGRGQGYNEQFF.

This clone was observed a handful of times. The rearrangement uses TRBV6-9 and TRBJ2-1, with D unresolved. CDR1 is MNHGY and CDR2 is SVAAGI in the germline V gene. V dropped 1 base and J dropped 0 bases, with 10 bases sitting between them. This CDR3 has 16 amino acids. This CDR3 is CASSYFLDLSYNEQFF. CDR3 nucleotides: TGTGCCAGCAGTTATTTTCTAGACCTCTCCTACAATGAGCAGTTCTTC.

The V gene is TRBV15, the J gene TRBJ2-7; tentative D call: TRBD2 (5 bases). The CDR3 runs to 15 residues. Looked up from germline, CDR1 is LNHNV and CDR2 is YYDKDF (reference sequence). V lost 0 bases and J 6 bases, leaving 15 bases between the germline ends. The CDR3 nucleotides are TGTGCCACCAGCAGAGATGGGGTAGTTCGGGGCGAGCAGTACTTC. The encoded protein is CATSRDGVVRGEQYF.

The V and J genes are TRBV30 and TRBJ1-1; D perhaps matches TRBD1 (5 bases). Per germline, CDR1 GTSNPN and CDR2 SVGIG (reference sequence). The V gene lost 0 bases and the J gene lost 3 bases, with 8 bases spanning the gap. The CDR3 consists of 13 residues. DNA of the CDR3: TGTGCCTGGAGTGTCGGGGGGGACACTGAAGCTTTCTTT. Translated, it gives CAWSVGGDTEAFF.

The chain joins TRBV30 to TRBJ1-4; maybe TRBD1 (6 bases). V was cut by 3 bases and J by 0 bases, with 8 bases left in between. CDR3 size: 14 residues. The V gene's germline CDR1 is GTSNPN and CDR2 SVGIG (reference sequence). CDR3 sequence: CAWRTGSTNEKLFF. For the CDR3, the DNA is TGTGCCTGGAGGACAGGCTCAACTAATGAAAAACTGTTTTTT. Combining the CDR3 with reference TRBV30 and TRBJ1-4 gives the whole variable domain SQTIHQWPATLVQPVGSPLSLECTVEGTSNPNLYWYRQAAGRGLQLLFYSVGIGQISSEVPQNLSASRPQDRQFILSSKKLLLSDSGFYLCAWRTGSTNEKLFFGSGTQLSVL.

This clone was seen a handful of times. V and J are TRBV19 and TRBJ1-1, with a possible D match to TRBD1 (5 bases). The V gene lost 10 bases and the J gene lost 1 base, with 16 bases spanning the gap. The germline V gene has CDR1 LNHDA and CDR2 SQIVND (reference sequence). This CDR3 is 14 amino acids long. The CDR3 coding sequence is TGTGCCATTAGGCCTCTGGGGGGGAACACTGAAGCTTTCTTT. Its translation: CAIRPLGGNTEAFF.

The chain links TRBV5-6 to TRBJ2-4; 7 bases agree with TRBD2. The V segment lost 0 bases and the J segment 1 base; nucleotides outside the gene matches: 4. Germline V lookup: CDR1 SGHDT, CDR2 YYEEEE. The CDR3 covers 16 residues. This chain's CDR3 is CASSLGPGGAKNIQYF. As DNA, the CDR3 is TGTGCCAGCAGCTTGGGGCCCGGGGGGGCCAAAAACATTCAGTACTTC.